This T cell receptor beta chain derives from a study of CD8 T cells in Susac syndrome (dated by TCRdb to between 2018 and 2021). Regarding the complete study: The study used repertoire sequencing to test whether antigen drove CD8+ T cell activation and differentiation in Susac syndrome. The study compared CD8+ T cell repertoire clonality among around 11 healthy donors, around 14 Susac syndrome patients and some 16 multiple sclerosis patients. Broader findings and caveats from the paper: The study acknowledged that relatively few individuals were included in the TCR sequencing and HLA analysis.

Peripheral blood CD8+ and CD4+ T cells from healthy donors, Susac syndrome patients and multiple sclerosis patients were profiled by high-throughput TCR beta sequencing. Multiple sclerosis controls were treatment-naive patients with stable or active relapsing-remitting disease fulfilling revised McDonald criteria. Bulk CD8+ and CD4+ T cells were purified by magnetic negative isolation, while CD8+ TEMRA cells were enriched using FACS. Blood was drawn into EDTA tubes, processed within 24 hours, and PBMCs were isolated by density gradient centrifugation. PBMCs destined for TCR sequencing were cryopreserved in liquid nitrogen and later thawed in a 37 °C water bath. A purity of at least 90% was achieved for sorted or isolated CD4+, CD8+ and CD8+ TEMRA cells. RNA was extracted with the RNeasy kit and 0.5 to 1 ug was reverse transcribed using random hexamers. The immunoSEQ multiplex PCR assay, which covers 54 Vbeta and 13 Jbeta segments, was used to amplify TCR beta CDR3 regions. PCR amplification bias was corrected by using a synthetic template baseline for primer optimization and computational correction. Per the source publication's procedure: Reads were annotated to V, D and J genes per IMGT and analyzed with immunoSEQ Analyzer, keeping only productive sequences. Clonality was calculated as one minus the Shannon entropy normalized by log2 of the number of productive unique sequences. For each patient and control, public and private clones were evaluated within the 100 most prevalent clones. Clones were defined as Susac-specific if absent from the healthy and MS cohorts, from more than 900 published viral clones and from other ImmuneACCESS disease sequences. TCRdb redid the processing of the public reads, applying fastp at Q25 and MiXCR, and retained in-frame beta chains. Rows with a matching CDR3 protein are joined into one entry that keeps the most common DNA and genes. The V and J calls shown here were made by TCRdb, not taken from the authors' results. Here the sample has 150,000 or so distinct CDR3 sequences; about 94% occur a single time. 0.2% to 0.25% of the sample belongs to the ten largest clones.

For this clonotype: What antigen it recognizes has not been identified. No base-level quality is on record; no much larger clone is a single base apart.

From the cysteine up to the phenylalanine, the CDR3 has a length of 14 residues. Left in the record is the CDR3 DNA by itself, 42 bases read in frame from the first base. V was cut back by 0 bases and J by 8 bases, leaving a gap of 12 bases between them. The germline V gene encodes CDR1 SGHRS and CDR2 YFSETQ. The receptor comes from a human donor with multiple sclerosis. The sequenced sample consisted of CD8+ T cells from PBMCs. The rearrangement combines TRBV5-1 with TRBJ2-1; the D gene is perhaps TRBD2, from 6 matching bases. The nucleotides are TGCGCCAGCAGCTTGGATTCGCGGGGCCATGAGCAGTTCTTC. This yields the protein CASSLDSRGHEQFF.